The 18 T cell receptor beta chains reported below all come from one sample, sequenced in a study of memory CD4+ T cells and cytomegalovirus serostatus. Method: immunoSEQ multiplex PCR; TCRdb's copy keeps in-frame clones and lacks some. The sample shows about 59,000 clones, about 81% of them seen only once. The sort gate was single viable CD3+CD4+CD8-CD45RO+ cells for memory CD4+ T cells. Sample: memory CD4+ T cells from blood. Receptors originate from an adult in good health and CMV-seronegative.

CDR3 amino acids: CASSLNPTDQPQHF. DNA of the CDR3: TGTGCCAGCAGCTTAAACCCGACGGACCAGCCCCAGCATTTT. This sequence joins TRBV7-3 and TRBJ1-5; no firm D call. Trimming left V 1 base short and J 7 bases short, with 11 bases between. The CDR3 is made up of 14 amino acids. Germline CDR1 SGHTA, CDR2 FQGTGA.

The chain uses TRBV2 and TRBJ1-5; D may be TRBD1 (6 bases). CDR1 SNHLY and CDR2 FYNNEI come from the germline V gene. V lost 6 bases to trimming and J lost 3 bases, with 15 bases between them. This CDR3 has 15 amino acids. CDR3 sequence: CASSGTGLNNQPQHF. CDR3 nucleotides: TGTGCCAGCAGCGGTACAGGGTTGAACAATCAGCCCCAGCATTTT.

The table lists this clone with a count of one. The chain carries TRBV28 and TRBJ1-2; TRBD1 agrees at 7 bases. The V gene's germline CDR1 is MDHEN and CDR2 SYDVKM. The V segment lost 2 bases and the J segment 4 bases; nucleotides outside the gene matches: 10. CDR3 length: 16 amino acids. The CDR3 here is CASSLTRGGLGYGYTF. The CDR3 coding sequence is TGTGCCAGCAGTTTAACGCGAGGGGGCTTAGGCTATGGCTACACCTTC.

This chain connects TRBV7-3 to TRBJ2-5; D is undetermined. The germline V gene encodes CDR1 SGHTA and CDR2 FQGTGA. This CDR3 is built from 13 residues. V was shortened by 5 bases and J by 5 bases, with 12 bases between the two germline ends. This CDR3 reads CASSRRQGETQYF. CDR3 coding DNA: TGTGCCAGCAGCCGCCGACAAGGCGAGACCCAGTACTTC.

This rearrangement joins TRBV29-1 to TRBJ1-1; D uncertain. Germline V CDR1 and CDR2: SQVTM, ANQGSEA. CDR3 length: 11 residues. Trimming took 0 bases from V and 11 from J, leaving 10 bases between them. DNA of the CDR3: TGCAGCGTTGAAGATTTAAGGGTGGCTTTCTTT. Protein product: CSVEDLRVAFF.

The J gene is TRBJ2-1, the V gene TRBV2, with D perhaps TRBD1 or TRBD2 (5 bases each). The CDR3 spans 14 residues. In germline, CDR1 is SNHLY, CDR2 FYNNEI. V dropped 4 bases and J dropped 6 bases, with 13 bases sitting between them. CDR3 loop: CASSGGPTSNEQFF. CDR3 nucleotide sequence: TGTGCCAGCAGTGGGGGACCTACCTCCAATGAGCAGTTCTTC.

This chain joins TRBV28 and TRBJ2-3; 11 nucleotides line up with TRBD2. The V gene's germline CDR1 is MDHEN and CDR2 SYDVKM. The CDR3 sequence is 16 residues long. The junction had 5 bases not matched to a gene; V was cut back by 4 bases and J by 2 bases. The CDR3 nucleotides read TGTGCCAGCAGTTCGACGACTAGCGGGACCACAGATACGCAGTATTTT. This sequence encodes CASSSTTSGTTDTQYF.

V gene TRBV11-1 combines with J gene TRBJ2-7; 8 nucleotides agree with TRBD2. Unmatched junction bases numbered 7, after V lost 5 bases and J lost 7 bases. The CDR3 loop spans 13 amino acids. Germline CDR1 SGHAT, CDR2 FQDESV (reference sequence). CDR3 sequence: CASSPGLAGEQYF. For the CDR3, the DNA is TGTGCCAGCAGCCCAGGACTAGCCGGAGAGCAGTACTTC.

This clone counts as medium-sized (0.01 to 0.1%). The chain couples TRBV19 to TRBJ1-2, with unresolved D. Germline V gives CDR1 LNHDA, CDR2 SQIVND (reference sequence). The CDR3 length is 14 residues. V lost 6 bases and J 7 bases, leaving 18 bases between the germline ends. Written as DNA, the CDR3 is TGTGCCAGTAGCACCCAGGATGGGAAGTTTGGCTACACCTTC. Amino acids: CASSTQDGKFGYTF. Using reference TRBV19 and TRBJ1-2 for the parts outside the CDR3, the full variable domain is DGGITQSPKYLFRKEGQNVTLSCEQNLNHDAMYWYRQDPGQGLRLIYYSQIVNDFQKGDIAEGYSVSREKKESFPLTVTSAQKNPTAFYLCASSTQDGKFGYTFGSGTRLTVV.

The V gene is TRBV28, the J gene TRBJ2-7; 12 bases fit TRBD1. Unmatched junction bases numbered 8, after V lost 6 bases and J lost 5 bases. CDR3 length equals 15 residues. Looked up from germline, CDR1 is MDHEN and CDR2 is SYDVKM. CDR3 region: CASSLAGTGGNEQYF. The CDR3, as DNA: TGTGCCAGCAGCCTAGCCGGGACAGGGGGCAACGAGCAGTACTTC.

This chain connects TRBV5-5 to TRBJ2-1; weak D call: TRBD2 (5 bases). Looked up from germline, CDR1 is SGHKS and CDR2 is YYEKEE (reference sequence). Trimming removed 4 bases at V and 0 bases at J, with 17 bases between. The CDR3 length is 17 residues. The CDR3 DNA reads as TGTGCCAGCAGCCAAAGTATGGACTCGAGCTCCTACAATGAGCAGTTCTTC. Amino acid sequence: CASSQSMDSSSYNEQFF.

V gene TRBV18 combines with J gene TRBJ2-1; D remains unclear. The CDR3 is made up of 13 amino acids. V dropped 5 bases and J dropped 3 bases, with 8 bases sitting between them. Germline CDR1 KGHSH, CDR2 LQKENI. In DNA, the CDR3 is TGTGCCAGCTCAAGGGCAGACTACAATGAGCAGTTCTTC. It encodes CASSRADYNEQFF. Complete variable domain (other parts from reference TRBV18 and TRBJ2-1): NAGVMQNPRHLVRRRGQEARLRCSPMKGHSHVYWYRQLPEEGLKFMVYLQKENIIDESGMPKERFSAEFPKEGPSILRIQQVVRGDSAAYFCASSRADYNEQFFGPGTRLTVL.

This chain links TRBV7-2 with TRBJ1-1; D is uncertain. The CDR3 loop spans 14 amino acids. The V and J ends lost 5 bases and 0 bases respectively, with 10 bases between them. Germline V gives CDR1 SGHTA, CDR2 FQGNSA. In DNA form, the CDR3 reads TGTGCCAGCAGCCCCGGTCAGGTGAACACTGAAGCTTTCTTT. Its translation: CASSPGQVNTEAFF.

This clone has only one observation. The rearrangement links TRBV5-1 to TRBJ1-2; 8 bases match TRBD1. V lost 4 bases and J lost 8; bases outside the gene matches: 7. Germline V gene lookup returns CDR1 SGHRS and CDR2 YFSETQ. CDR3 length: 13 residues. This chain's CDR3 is CASSPDRAEGYTF. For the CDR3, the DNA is TGCGCCAGCAGCCCGGACAGGGCTGAGGGCTACACCTTC. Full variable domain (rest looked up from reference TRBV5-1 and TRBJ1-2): KAGVTQTPRYLIKTRGQQVTLSCSPISGHRSVSWYQQTPGQGLQFLFEYFSETQRNKGNFPGRFSGRQFSNSRSEMNVSTLELGDSALYLCASSPDRAEGYTFGSGTRLTVV.

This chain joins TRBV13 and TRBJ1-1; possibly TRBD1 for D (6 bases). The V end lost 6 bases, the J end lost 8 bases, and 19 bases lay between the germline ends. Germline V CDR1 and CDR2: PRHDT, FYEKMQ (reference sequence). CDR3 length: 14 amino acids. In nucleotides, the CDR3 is TGTGCCAGCAGACCGGCAGGGGCTATCTCCGAAGCTTTCTTT. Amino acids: CASRPAGAISEAFF.

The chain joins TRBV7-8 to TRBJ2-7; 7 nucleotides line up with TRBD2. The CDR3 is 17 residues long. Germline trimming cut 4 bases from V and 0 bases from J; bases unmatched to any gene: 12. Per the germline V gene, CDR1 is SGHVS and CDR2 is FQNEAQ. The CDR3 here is CASSSTRSGWSSYEQYF. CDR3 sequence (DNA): TGTGCCAGCAGCTCTACCCGTAGCGGGTGGAGCTCCTACGAGCAGTACTTC.

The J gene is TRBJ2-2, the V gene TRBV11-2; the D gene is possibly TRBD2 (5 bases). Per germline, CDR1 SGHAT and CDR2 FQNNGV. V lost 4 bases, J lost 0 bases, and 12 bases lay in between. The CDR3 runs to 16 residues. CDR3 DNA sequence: TGTGCCAGCAGCTACCTCAAGGGAGCGAACACCGGGGAGCTGTTTTTT. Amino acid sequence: CASSYLKGANTGELFF.

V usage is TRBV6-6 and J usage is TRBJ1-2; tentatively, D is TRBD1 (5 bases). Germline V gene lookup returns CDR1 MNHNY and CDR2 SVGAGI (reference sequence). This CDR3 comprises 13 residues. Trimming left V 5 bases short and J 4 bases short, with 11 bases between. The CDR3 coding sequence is TGTGCCAGCAGTCCAGACAGTATCTATGGCTACACCTTC. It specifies CASSPDSIYGYTF.